Listed here are 8 T cell receptor beta chains from one sample, sequenced in a study of blood T cell repertoires in COVID-19. Produced via immunoSEQ multiplex PCR; TCRdb's table is partial and in-frame only. Of roughly 200,000 clones listed, around 80% are singletons. The sample was peripheral blood. These receptor sequences come from a woman of 80 years or more with active or convalescent COVID-19.

The chain employs TRBV6-5 and TRBJ2-7, with D possibly being TRBD1 (5 bases). Germline V CDR1 and CDR2: MNHEY, SVGAGI. The V end was cut by 2 bases, the J end by 2 bases, with 7 bases between. This CDR3 comprises 13 residues. The CDR3 here is CASSYAGTYEQYF. CDR3 in DNA: TGTGCCAGCAGTTACGCAGGGACCTACGAGCAGTACTTC.

J is TRBJ1-3 and V is TRBV5-1; D is unclear. Germline CDR1 reads SGHRS; CDR2 reads YFSETQ. V was clipped by 0 bases and J by 0 bases, with 7 bases between them. The CDR3 totals 15 residues. DNA for the CDR3: TGCGCCAGCAGCTTGGGGCAGGCCTCTGGAAACACCATATATTTT. Its protein product is CASSLGQASGNTIYF.

V and J are TRBV5-6 and TRBJ1-1; no firm D call. The CDR3 extends over 15 amino acids. Trimming removed 1 base from V and 1 base from J, with 11 bases in between. The germline CDR1 and CDR2 sequences are SGHDT and YYEEEE. For the CDR3, the DNA is TGTGCCAGCAGCTTGAATTGGGCATCGAACACTGAAGCTTTCTTT. Its translation is CASSLNWASNTEAFF.

This chain joins TRBV13 and TRBJ2-7, with 10 nucleotides matching TRBD2. J lost 9 bases, V lost 3 bases, and 14 bases had no gene match. Germline V lookup: CDR1 PRHDT, CDR2 FYEKMQ (reference sequence). The CDR3 is made up of 16 amino acids. CDR3 sequence: CASSFSGGSRSLLQYF. The CDR3, as DNA: TGTGCCAGCAGCTTTAGCGGGGGGTCCCGTTCCTTGTTGCAGTACTTC.

The chain employs TRBV6-6 and TRBJ2-1, with 10 bases lining up with TRBD1. This CDR3 has 15 amino acids. Germline assignment: CDR1 MNHNY and CDR2 SVGAGI (reference sequence). V shed 2 bases, J shed 4 bases, and the junction held 2 bases outside the gene matches. In DNA, the CDR3 is TGTGCCAGCAGTTACGGGACAGGGGCGTACAATGAGCAGTTCTTC. Translated: CASSYGTGAYNEQFF.

CDR3 sequence reads: CAINRDTANTGELFF. DNA for the CDR3: TGTGCCATCAATCGGGACACAGCGAACACCGGGGAGCTGTTTTTT. The chain joins TRBV10-3 to TRBJ2-2; a possible D gene is TRBD1 (6 bases). The CDR3 has 15 amino acids. Germline V gene data show CDR1 as ENHRY and CDR2 as SYGVKD. Trimming left V 7 bases short and J 0 bases short, with 12 bases between.

The sample holds a few counts of this clone. The chain combines TRBV7-9 with TRBJ2-5; no firm D call. Between the trimmed V and J ends, which lost 2 bases and 2 bases, there was a span of 6 bases. The CDR3 length is 13 residues. Germline-derived CDR1 and CDR2 are SEHNR and FQNEAQ (reference sequence). As DNA, the CDR3 is TGTGCCAGCAGCTTACAGGTGCAAGAGACCCAGTACTTC. Translation gives CASSLQVQETQYF.

CDR3 sequence reads: CASSFTSGGYEQYF. CDR3 coding DNA: TGCGCCAGCAGCTTCACTAGCGGGGGTTACGAGCAGTACTTC. The chain combines TRBV5-1 with TRBJ2-7; 11 bases match TRBD2. V was clipped by 2 bases and J by 4 bases; unmatched bases: 2. The length of the CDR3 is 14 residues. From germline, CDR1 is SGHRS and CDR2 YFSETQ.